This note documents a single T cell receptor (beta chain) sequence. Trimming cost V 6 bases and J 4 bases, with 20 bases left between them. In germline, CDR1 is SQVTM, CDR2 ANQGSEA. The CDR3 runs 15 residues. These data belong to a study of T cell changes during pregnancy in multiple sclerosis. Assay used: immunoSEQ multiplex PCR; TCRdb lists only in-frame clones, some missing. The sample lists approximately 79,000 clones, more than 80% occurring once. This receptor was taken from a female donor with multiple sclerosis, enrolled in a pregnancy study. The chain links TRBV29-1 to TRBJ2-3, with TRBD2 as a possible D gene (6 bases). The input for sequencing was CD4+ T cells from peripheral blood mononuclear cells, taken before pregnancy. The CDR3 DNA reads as TGCAGCGTCATGCCGATGGAGGGGCGCGCAGATACGCAGTATTTT. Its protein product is CSVMPMEGRADTQYF.